This T cell receptor beta chain was retrieved from a study of T cell responses to AZD1222 COVID-19 vaccine. Data came from immunoSEQ multiplex PCR; TCRdb stores just in-frame clones and leaves some out. The sample has about 94,000 clones; nearly 90% are singletons. This CDR3 is 15 amino acids long. CDR1 is SGHRS and CDR2 is YFSETQ in the germline V gene. V gave up 0 bases and J gave up 0 bases, with 9 bases separating them. The source material was peripheral blood, sampled on day 0 of AZD1222 vaccination. The gene calls are TRBV5-1 and TRBJ1-1; unclear D gene. The sequence was obtained from an adult in good health. The CDR3 coding sequence is TGCGCCAGCAGCTTGGTCAGGAGTATGAACACTGAAGCTTTCTTT. It encodes CASSLVRSMNTEAFF.